The 8 T cell receptor beta chains below all came from one sample that was sequenced in a study of T-cell reconstitution after alpha-beta-depleted transplantation in children. Unique molecular identifiers tagged the TCRbeta library. A single record per CDR3 protein comes from TCRdb applying MiXCR to the PCR reads. The data hold 300,000 to 400,000 distinct CDR3 sequences, with 16% observed a single time. The source material was PBMCs, mostly from graft donor cells, sampled 360 days after TCRalphabeta/CD19-depleted stem cell transplant. These receptors were taken from a male patient between 2 and 10 years old who had a stem cell transplant for acute lymphoblastic leukemia, so the T cells may come from the graft donor.

This clonotype was seen a few times. V usage is TRBV29-1 and J usage is TRBJ2-6; a weak D match, TRBD1 (5 bases). V was shortened by 4 bases and J by 0 bases, with 10 bases between the two germline ends. The CDR3 is 15 amino acids. Germline assignment: CDR1 SQVTM and CDR2 ANQGSEA. CDR3 sequence reads: CSVADIHSGANVLTF. Here the CDR3 DNA reads TGCAGCGTTGCGGACATCCACTCTGGGGCCAACGTCCTGACTTTC.

The V and J genes are TRBV29-1 and TRBJ2-1, with TRBD2 identical over 10 bases. Per the germline V gene, CDR1 is SQVTM and CDR2 is ANQGSEA. There are 14 residues in the CDR3. V shed 4 bases, J shed 6 bases, and the junction held 6 bases outside the gene matches. The CDR3 sequence: CSVAWASGSNEQFF. The CDR3 nucleotides read TGCAGCGTTGCCTGGGCTAGCGGGAGCAATGAGCAGTTCTTC.

The chain combines TRBV4-3 with TRBJ1-2, with D unclear. Germline V gives CDR1 LGHNA, CDR2 YSLEER. This CDR3 is 16 amino acids long. V dropped 1 base and J dropped 4 bases, with 16 bases sitting between them. CDR3 bases: TGCGCCAGCAGCCAAGTCATAGGGTACCCCCTCTATGGCTACACCTTC. This sequence encodes CASSQVIGYPLYGYTF.

This clonotype was recorded at least ten times. The chain couples TRBV29-1 to TRBJ2-1; tentative D call: TRBD2 (5 bases). The CDR3 is 12 residues long. Germline CDR1 and CDR2: SQVTM and ANQGSEA. V was trimmed by 2 bases and J by 10 bases, leaving 12 bases between them. The CDR3 loop reads CSVEPLGAEQFF. The DNA for the CDR3 is TGCAGCGTTGAACCCCTGGGAGCAGAGCAGTTCTTC.

The sample holds many counts of this clonotype. V usage is TRBV12-3 or TRBV12-4 and J usage is TRBJ2-3, with D perhaps TRBD1 (6 bases). V was trimmed by 4 bases and J by 5 bases, leaving 10 bases between them. This CDR3 has 13 amino acids. The CDR3 sequence is CASSSPGEDTQYF. The CDR3, as DNA: TGTGCCAGCAGTTCCCCAGGGGAAGATACGCAGTATTTT.

The chain links TRBV29-1 to TRBJ1-2; D is perhaps TRBD1 (5 bases). The CDR3 spans 11 residues. Germline V gene lookup returns CDR1 SQVTM and CDR2 ANQGSEA. The ends were cut back, 4 bases at V and 6 bases at J, with 9 bases in the middle. The CDR3 DNA reads TGCAGCGTTGTCGGGGGGGATGGCTACACCTTC. It is translated as CSVVGGDGYTF.

The chain employs TRBV2 and TRBJ2-2; 9 bases line up with TRBD2. Germline V lookup: CDR1 SNHLY, CDR2 FYNNEI. V lost 3 bases, J lost 5 bases, and 4 bases stayed unmatched. The CDR3 is 15 amino acids. CDR3 bases: TGTGCCAGCAGTGAGGCTAGCGGGATAACCGGGGAGCTGTTTTTT. Its translation: CASSEASGITGELFF. The full variable domain, completed using reference TRBV2 and TRBJ2-2, is EPEVTQTPSHQVTQMGQEVILRCVPISNHLYFYWYRQILGQKVEFLVSFYNNEISEKSEIFDDQFSVERPDGSNFTLKIRSTKLEDSAMYFCASSEASGITGELFFGEGSRLTVL.

The chain couples TRBV27 to TRBJ2-7; 7 nucleotides align to TRBD2. Unmatched junction bases numbered 7, after V lost 8 bases and J lost 3 bases. Germline CDR1 MNHEY, CDR2 SMNVEV (reference sequence). The CDR3 is made up of 13 amino acids. In DNA form, the CDR3 reads TGTGCCAGCTCCGCGGGAGCAGGCTACGAGCAGTACTTC. The encoded protein is CASSAGAGYEQYF.